The T cell receptor beta chain under discussion was sequenced for a study of blood T cells in healthy people across ages. General observations from the study: Donor CMV status, an unknown factor, possibly confounded changes in expanded clonotypes.

On this clonotype itself: The antigen is not known.

The authors ran a second PCR of about 6 to 12 cycles using a sample-barcoded 5' primer and a J-beta primer mix. TCRdb reanalysed the 5' RACE reads using MiXCR and keeps one entry per CDR3 protein. The sample has hundreds of thousands of distinct CDR3 sequences, roughly 50% seen once. Germline assignment: CDR1 SNHLY and CDR2 FYNNEI. Trimming took 4 bases from V and 3 from J; bases not matched to a gene: 9. There are 15 residues in the CDR3. The origin of this receptor is a man of 80 years or more in good health. Source material: blood. The rearrangement joins TRBV2 to TRBJ2-7; 7 bases agree with TRBD2. CDR3 coding DNA: TGTGCCAGCAGTGGGGGGGGGGAGGTCATCTACGAGCAGTACTTC. Translation gives CASSGGGEVIYEQYF.